One sample yielded the 26 T cell receptor beta chains listed below, sequenced in a study of blood T cell repertoires in COVID-19. Using immunoSEQ multiplex PCR, the repertoire was profiled, and TCRdb retains in-frame clones only, with some absent. The sample includes roughly 280,000 clones, around 90% of them seen just once. The sequenced sample consisted of PBMCs or T cells enriched from blood (not recorded which). These receptors were collected from a man aged 40-49 years who had been exposed to COVID-19.

CDR3 loop: CASGQGTDTQYF. The DNA of the CDR3 is TGTGCTTCGGGACAGGGTACAGATACGCAGTATTTT. The chain recombines TRBV30 with TRBJ2-3, with TRBD1 matching over 9 bases. The CDR3 sequence is 12 residues long. Germline V lookup: CDR1 GTSNPN, CDR2 SVGIG (reference sequence).

This chain connects TRBV9 to TRBJ1-4, with 10 bases aligning to TRBD1. Germline V gene data show CDR1 as SGDLS and CDR2 as YYNGEE. The V and J ends lost 3 bases and 6 bases, in that order; junction bases with no gene match: 2. The CDR3 length is 14 residues. The CDR3: CASSEGQGYEKLFF. CDR3 nucleotides: TGTGCCAGCAGCGAGGGACAGGGGTATGAAAAACTGTTTTTT.

This clone was counted a single time. The chain carries TRBV28 and TRBJ2-3, with D possibly matching TRBD1 (6 bases). V gave up 3 bases and J gave up 3 bases, with 16 bases separating them. Germline CDR1 is MDHEN and CDR2 is SYDVKM. The CDR3 has 16 residues. CDR3 nucleotides: TGTGCCAGCAGTTTGATGTCGGTCACAGGGACAGATACGCAGTATTTT. Translation gives CASSLMSVTGTDTQYF.

The chain combines TRBV4-2 with TRBJ2-3; 8 bases line up with TRBD2. V was clipped by 3 bases and J by 5 bases; unmatched bases: 10. There are 16 residues in the CDR3. CDR1 and CDR2 from the germline V gene are LGHNA and YNFKEQ. CDR3 sequence: CASSQPREGRGDTQYF. The CDR3 coding sequence is TGTGCCAGCAGCCAGCCACGGGAGGGCCGGGGAGATACGCAGTATTTT.

The gene calls are TRBV28 and TRBJ2-7; D call uncertain. This CDR3 is built from 13 residues. The V end lost 6 bases, the J end lost 2 bases, and 11 bases lay between the germline ends. The V gene's germline CDR1 is MDHEN and CDR2 SYDVKM. CDR3 nucleotide sequence: TGTGCCAGCAGCCCCGGTGCAACCTACGAGCAGTACTTC. Translation: CASSPGATYEQYF.

The chain uses TRBV5-5 and TRBJ2-5; D possibly corresponds to TRBD2 (6 bases). Germline lookup yields CDR1 SGHKS and CDR2 YYEKEE (reference sequence). Trimming cost V 0 bases and J 5 bases, with 11 bases left between them. This CDR3 is 14 amino acids long. The CDR3 DNA is TGTGCCAGCAGCTTGGCCTCGGCGGGGGAGACCCAGTACTTC. Amino acids: CASSLASAGETQYF.

This clone was recorded a few times. The genes are TRBV5-6 and TRBJ1-6; the match to TRBD1 covers 8 bases. V shed 4 bases and J 13 bases; nucleotides not matched to a gene: 10. The CDR3 is 14 amino acids. Germline V gene data show CDR1 as SGHDT and CDR2 as YYEEEE. The CDR3 sequence: CASSHDRGGFPLHF. In nucleotides, the CDR3 is TGTGCCAGCAGCCACGACAGGGGTGGTTTTCCCCTCCACTTT.

The rearrangement links TRBV7-9 to TRBJ2-3; a possible D gene is TRBD2 (5 bases). CDR1 is SEHNR, CDR2 FQNEAQ, per germline (reference sequence). The CDR3 has 14 amino acids. Trimming stripped 11 bases from V and 4 bases from J, with 19 bases between. DNA of the CDR3: TGTGCCGTACGAGGGCCAGCCCCCCCAGATACGCAGTATTTT. Translated, it gives CAVRGPAPPDTQYF.

The gene calls are TRBV27 and TRBJ2-3, with 9 bases identical to TRBD1. The CDR3 totals 16 residues. V gave up 7 bases and J gave up 5 bases; unmatched junction bases: 13. CDR1 is MNHEY and CDR2 is SMNVEV in the germline V gene (reference sequence). CDR3 sequence reads: CASKGSRDRAGDTQYF. CDR3 sequence (DNA): TGTGCCAGCAAAGGGAGCCGGGACAGGGCGGGAGATACGCAGTATTTT.

This clone was seen just once. This rearrangement joins TRBV4-2 to TRBJ1-1; no clear D gene. Germline CDR1 is LGHNA and CDR2 is YNFKEQ. This CDR3 comprises 17 residues. V was shortened by 3 bases and J by 1 base, with 18 bases between the two germline ends. CDR3: CASSHPGGTNSNTEAFF. The CDR3 nucleotides are TGTGCCAGCAGCCATCCCGGAGGCACTAATTCGAACACTGAAGCTTTCTTT.

This chain joins TRBV20-1 and TRBJ2-1; the D is unclear. Germline V gene lookup returns CDR1 DFQATT and CDR2 SNEGSKA (reference sequence). Trimming took off 3 bases at V and 7 bases at J, with 19 bases between the two ends. The CDR3 consists of 15 residues. CDR3 protein: CSASEAASSRNEQFF. The CDR3 DNA reads TGCAGTGCTAGTGAGGCGGCCTCAAGTCGGAATGAGCAGTTCTTC.

This clone was counted a single time. The chain combines TRBV5-1 with TRBJ2-3; 9 nucleotides agree with TRBD2. CDR1 and CDR2 from the germline V gene are SGHRS and YFSETQ. The CDR3 is 15 residues long. Trimming removed 1 base from V and 2 bases from J; junction bases left unmatched: 2. CDR3 in amino acids: CASSLLAGYTDTQYF. In nucleotides, the CDR3 is TGCGCCAGCAGCTTGCTAGCGGGGTACACAGATACGCAGTATTTT.

V is TRBV14 and J is TRBJ1-2; D unresolved. V dropped 3 bases and J dropped 1 base, with 15 bases sitting between them. The CDR3 is made up of 16 amino acids. From germline, CDR1 is SGHDN and CDR2 FVKESK. CDR3 nucleotide sequence: TGTGCCAGCAGCCATGCCCACGTTGGAGTTAACTATGGCTACACCTTC. Translated: CASSHAHVGVNYGYTF.

In this sample, this clone turned up once. This rearrangement joins TRBV28 to TRBJ2-7, with a weak D call TRBD1 (6 bases). The V end was cut by 6 bases, the J end by 3 bases, with 12 bases between. CDR3 size: 13 residues. Germline V gene lookup returns CDR1 MDHEN and CDR2 SYDVKM. The CDR3 DNA is TGTGCCAGCAGGGGACACCTAGACTACGAGCAGTACTTC. It encodes CASRGHLDYEQYF. The variable domain in full, completed from reference TRBV28 and TRBJ2-7, reads DVKVTQSSRYLVKRTGEKVFLECVQDMDHENMFWYRQDPGLGLRLIYFSYDVKMKEKGDIPEGYSVSREKKERFSLILESASTNQTSMYLCASRGHLDYEQYFGPGTRLTVT.

This chain connects TRBV5-4 to TRBJ2-2, with 9 bases fitting TRBD1. V lost 0 bases and J lost 2; bases outside the gene matches: 5. The CDR3 is 17 amino acids. From germline, CDR1 is SGHNT and CDR2 YYREEE (reference sequence). As DNA, the CDR3 is TGTGCCAGCAGCTTGGAAGGGGGACAGGGTAACACCGGGGAGCTGTTTTTT. It specifies CASSLEGGQGNTGELFF.

The chain combines TRBV5-6 with TRBJ2-2; TRBD2 agrees at 10 bases. V was pared by 4 bases and J by 2 bases, with 8 bases of the junction left unmatched. From germline, CDR1 is SGHDT and CDR2 YYEEEE. This CDR3 is 17 amino acids long. The CDR3 reads CASSVSGRAYNTGELFF. The CDR3 DNA follows: TGTGCCAGCAGCGTCAGCGGGAGGGCCTATAACACCGGGGAGCTGTTTTTT.

The chain employs TRBV19 and TRBJ2-2; possibly TRBD2 for D (7 bases). Germline V gives CDR1 LNHDA, CDR2 SQIVND (reference sequence). The CDR3 loop spans 15 amino acids. Deletions cut 5 bases from V and 6 bases from J, with 16 bases between. The CDR3 region is CASSSHLRGPGELFF. In nucleotides, the CDR3 is TGTGCCAGTAGTTCTCACCTGCGGGGGCCCGGGGAGCTGTTTTTT.

The rearrangement joins TRBV10-3 to TRBJ1-5, with 8 nucleotides matching TRBD1. Trimming removed 10 bases from V and 7 bases from J; junction bases left unmatched: 12. The V gene's germline CDR1 is ENHRY and CDR2 SYGVKD. The CDR3 is 14 amino acids. In DNA, the CDR3 is TGTGCCACCCACCCGACAGGGGAAACGCAGCCCCAGCATTTT. Residues: CATHPTGETQPQHF.

The chain has TRBV27 and TRBJ2-1; TRBD2 matches at 8 bases. The CDR3 is made up of 16 amino acids. V gave up 5 bases and J gave up 8 bases; unmatched junction bases: 14. The germline CDR1 and CDR2 sequences are MNHEY and SMNVEV (reference sequence). In nucleotides, the CDR3 is TGTGCCAGCAGTCAAACCGGGACTAGGGTTTGGGATGAGCAGTTCTTC. Its translation is CASSQTGTRVWDEQFF.

V gene TRBV2 combines with J gene TRBJ1-1; 9 bases align to TRBD1. V lost 1 base to trimming and J lost 5 bases; unmatched junction nucleotides: 5. Germline-derived CDR1 and CDR2 are SNHLY and FYNNEI. The CDR3 length is 15 residues. The CDR3 here is CASSEGRTGVTEAFF. For the CDR3, the DNA is TGTGCCAGCAGTGAAGGTCGGACAGGGGTAACTGAAGCTTTCTTT. Looking up the rest from reference TRBV2 and TRBJ1-1 gives the full variable domain: EPEVTQTPSHQVTQMGQEVILRCVPISNHLYFYWYRQILGQKVEFLVSFYNNEISEKSEIFDDQFSVERPDGSNFTLKIRSTKLEDSAMYFCASSEGRTGVTEAFFGQGTRLTVV.

The chain joins TRBV18 to TRBJ2-7; D remains unclear. CDR3 length: 12 amino acids. The germline V gene has CDR1 KGHSH and CDR2 LQKENI. V lost 3 bases and J 4 bases, leaving 7 bases between the germline ends. The CDR3 DNA sequence: TGTGCCAGCTCACCTCCCGGTTACGAGCAGTACTTC. This translates into CASSPPGYEQYF.

This chain connects TRBV9 to TRBJ2-1, with 8 bases lining up with TRBD2. Germline CDR1 is SGDLS and CDR2 is YYNGEE. CDR3 length: 16 residues. After removal of 4 bases from V and 4 bases from J, the junction contained 10 bases not matched to a gene. CDR3 sequence reads: CASSHGLASTYNEQFF. The DNA of the CDR3 is TGTGCCAGCAGCCACGGACTAGCCTCGACATACAATGAGCAGTTCTTC. Combining the CDR3 with reference TRBV9 and TRBJ2-1 gives the whole variable domain DSGVTQTPKHLITATGQRVTLRCSPRSGDLSVYWYQQSLDQGLQFLIQYYNGEERAKGNILERFSAQQFPDLHSELNLSSLELGDSALYFCASSHGLASTYNEQFFGPGTRLTVL.

The chain combines TRBV19 with TRBJ2-2, with 8 bases identical to TRBD2. J was trimmed by 9 bases and V by 6 bases; bases with no gene match: 12. Germline V CDR1 and CDR2: LNHDA, SQIVND (reference sequence). This CDR3 region has 15 residues. The DNA of the CDR3 is TGTGCCAGTAGACCTCTTGCGGGAGGTCAGAGGGAGCTGTTTTTT. Encoded protein: CASRPLAGGQRELFF.

This chain connects TRBV28 to TRBJ2-2, with TRBD2 as a possible D gene (5 bases). Germline V gene lookup returns CDR1 MDHEN and CDR2 SYDVKM. V shed 2 bases and J shed 7 bases, with 5 bases lying between them. There are 12 residues in the CDR3. CDR3 loop: CASSLGSGELFF. DNA for the CDR3: TGTGCCAGCAGTTTAGGGAGCGGGGAGCTGTTTTTT.

This chain connects TRBV10-1 to TRBJ1-5; D is perhaps TRBD1 (5 bases). The germline gives CDR1 WNHNN, CDR2 SYGVQD (reference sequence). V dropped 6 bases and J dropped 7 bases, with 13 bases sitting between them. The CDR3 contains 13 residues. CDR3 DNA: TGCGCCAGCAGCCCAGGGTTAGGGCAGCCCCAGCATTTT. Translated: CASSPGLGQPQHF.

The chain has TRBV5-5 and TRBJ1-2; perhaps TRBD1 as D (5 bases). V dropped 4 bases and J dropped 5 bases, with 9 bases sitting between them. The CDR3 runs to 12 residues. Per the germline V gene, CDR1 is SGHKS and CDR2 is YYEKEE (reference sequence). Here the CDR3 DNA reads TGTGCCAGCAGCCAGGACATTTATGGCTACACCTTC. It is translated as CASSQDIYGYTF.